This TCR beta chain was profiled in a study of beta chain features in type 1 diabetes. Looking at the study overall: Patients were similar to healthy donors in age and gender (as well as in cell yields). Study-level findings and limits: Whether TCRB rearrangement is influenced by HLA type was left unresolved in this analysis. Significant though moderate, a shortening of TCRB CDR3s appeared in all four CD4+ subsets of Type 1 diabetes patients.

Only a few counts were recorded for this clone. The antigen is unknown. This sample also contains other DNA sequences that code for the same CDR3. The study reverse transcribed the entire isolated RNA, so it sequenced expressed TCRB transcripts. This table comes from immunoSEQ multiplex PCR, and its TCRdb copy is limited to in-frame clones, with some not included. The table has about 700,000 clones, around 15% seen once. The CDR3 is 11 amino acids. The V end lost 6 bases, the J end lost 3 bases, and 6 bases lay between the germline ends. The germline V gene has CDR1 SNHLY and CDR2 FYNNEI. The receptor's source is a man between 18 and 35 years old with type 1 diabetes. V is TRBV2 and J is TRBJ2-7; D ambiguous. Sequences were obtained from naive CD4+ T cells from blood. DNA for the CDR3: TGTGCCAGCAGCGTAAACTACGAGCAGTACTTC. As protein: CASSVNYEQYF.